These 32 T cell receptor beta chains were sequenced from one sample in a study of cytomegalovirus exposure and HLA in healthy donors. Researchers ran the PCR with 60 Vbeta and 13 Jbeta primers. This table comes from immunoSEQ multiplex PCR, and its TCRdb copy is limited to in-frame clones, with some not included. The sample carries 250,000 to 350,000 clones, 65% to 85% recorded once. The sample was PBMCs. These TCRs come from a female donor in good health and CMV-seronegative.

The chain has TRBV6-6 and TRBJ1-1, with D perhaps TRBD1 (5 bases). The ends were cut back, 7 bases at V and 5 bases at J, with 14 bases in the middle. The CDR3 runs to 13 residues. The V gene's germline CDR1 is MNHNY and CDR2 SVGAGI (reference sequence). CDR3 sequence (DNA): TGTGCCAGCAATATGGAGGGGCGGACTGAAGCTTTCTTT. Its translation: CASNMEGRTEAFF.

The chain combines TRBV7-3 with TRBJ2-2; 7 nucleotides match TRBD1. The length of the CDR3 is 14 residues. V trimming: 6 bases; J trimming: 1 base; junction bases outside the gene matches: 2. The germline gives CDR1 SGHTA, CDR2 FQGTGA. The CDR3 DNA reads TGTGCCAGCAGACGACAGGGGAACACCGGGGAGCTGTTTTTT. Translation: CASRRQGNTGELFF.

The rearrangement links TRBV11-2 to TRBJ2-7; D ambiguous. This CDR3 is built from 15 residues. Trimming left V 2 bases short and J 3 bases short, with 14 bases between. The germline V gene has CDR1 SGHAT and CDR2 FQNNGV. The CDR3 sequence: CASSLTTKPNYEQYF. The DNA for the CDR3 is TGTGCCAGCAGCTTAACCACTAAACCTAACTACGAGCAGTACTTC.

The J gene is TRBJ2-5, the V gene TRBV19; D is undetermined. Germline values: CDR1 LNHDA, CDR2 SQIVND (reference sequence). The ends were cut back, 7 bases at V and 5 bases at J, with 5 bases in the middle. The CDR3 runs 10 residues. The CDR3 region has the DNA TGTGCCAGTACCTCGGAGACCCAGTACTTC. Residues: CASTSETQYF.

The chain has TRBV29-1 and TRBJ2-5, with 9 bases identical to TRBD1. Germline trimming cut 4 bases from V and 7 bases from J; bases unmatched to any gene: 7. Germline-derived CDR1 and CDR2 are SQVTM and ANQGSEA. CDR3 length: 13 amino acids. CDR3 DNA: TGCAGCGTTGTTCGGGACAGGGAAGTGACCCAGTACTTC. Translation: CSVVRDREVTQYF.

This rearrangement joins TRBV2 to TRBJ1-1; D uncertain. The CDR3 extends over 14 amino acids. Trimming took 2 bases from V and 6 from J, leaving 13 bases between them. Germline CDR1 is SNHLY and CDR2 is FYNNEI. The CDR3: CASSEYLGAAEAFF. The CDR3 DNA reads as TGTGCCAGCAGTGAATATCTGGGTGCGGCTGAAGCTTTCTTT.

A few counts support this clone. This chain links TRBV28 with TRBJ2-1, with D possibly being TRBD2 (5 bases). The CDR3 sequence is 15 residues long. Germline-derived CDR1 and CDR2 are MDHEN and SYDVKM. Trimming removed 6 bases at V and 5 bases at J, with 17 bases between. The CDR3 DNA reads TGTGCCAGCAGGCCTACTAGGATACTAAACAATGAGCAGTTCTTC. It codes for CASRPTRILNNEQFF. Supplemented by reference TRBV28 and TRBJ2-1, the full variable domain reads DVKVTQSSRYLVKRTGEKVFLECVQDMDHENMFWYRQDPGLGLRLIYFSYDVKMKEKGDIPEGYSVSREKKERFSLILESASTNQTSMYLCASRPTRILNNEQFFGPGTRLTVL.

The chain couples TRBV4-2 to TRBJ2-1; TRBD2 matches 8 bases. CDR1 and CDR2 (germline): LGHNA, YNFKEQ. The CDR3 is 16 amino acids. V dropped 1 base and J dropped 7; count of bases not matched to a gene: 9. This CDR3 reads CASSQALGTSLNEQFF. The DNA of the CDR3 is TGTGCCAGCAGCCAAGCTCTTGGGACTAGTTTGAATGAGCAGTTCTTC.

In DNA, the CDR3 is TGTGCCAGCAGCAGGTGTACTAGCGGGTGTCAACAGTACTTC. Translation: CASSRCTSGCQQYF. The rearrangement uses TRBV21-1 and TRBJ2-7; TRBD2, the table's D call, lacks a check against the DNA. TRBV21-1 is a known pseudogene. The length of the CDR3 is 14 residues.

This clone was counted between two and nine times. The chain carries TRBV28 and TRBJ1-1, with D possibly TRBD1 on 5 matching bases. Trimming stripped 2 bases from V and 2 bases from J, with 12 bases between. This CDR3 spans 15 amino acids. Per germline, CDR1 MDHEN and CDR2 SYDVKM. The CDR3 sequence is CASSLAGTINTEAFF. CDR3 sequence (DNA): TGTGCCAGCAGTTTAGCCGGGACTATAAACACTGAAGCTTTCTTT.

A single count supports this clone. The genes are TRBV7-9 and TRBJ1-1; 8 bases are shared with TRBD1. CDR3 length: 14 amino acids. The germline V gene encodes CDR1 SEHNR and CDR2 FQNEAQ (reference sequence). The V segment lost 5 bases and the J segment 5 bases; nucleotides outside the gene matches: 7. CDR3 DNA: TGTGCCAGCAGCAGAACAGGGGGTCGGACTGAAGCTTTCTTT. Protein: CASSRTGGRTEAFF. Together with reference TRBV7-9 and TRBJ1-1, the CDR3 gives the full variable domain: DTGVSQNPRHKITKRGQNVTFRCDPISEHNRLYWYRQTLGQGPEFLTYFQNEAQLEKSRLLSDRFSAERPKGSFSTLEIQRTEQGDSAMYLCASSRTGGRTEAFFGQGTRLTVV.

This chain links TRBV18 with TRBJ2-7; possible D gene TRBD2, 6 bases. V gave up 6 bases and J gave up 3 bases, with 15 bases separating them. From germline, CDR1 is KGHSH and CDR2 LQKENI. The CDR3 contains 14 residues. The CDR3 spells CASSPGEYLYEQYF. The CDR3 DNA reads as TGTGCCAGCTCGCCGGGAGAATACCTCTACGAGCAGTACTTC.

There are a few counts of this clone. This sequence joins TRBV7-8 and TRBJ1-2, with D possibly matching TRBD1 (5 bases). From germline, CDR1 is SGHVS and CDR2 FQNEAQ. V was trimmed by 5 bases and J by 5 bases, leaving 9 bases between them. CDR3 length equals 12 residues. DNA of the CDR3: TGTGCCAGCAGCCCCGACAGTTATGGCTACACCTTC. Translated: CASSPDSYGYTF.

The V gene is TRBV21-1, the J gene TRBJ1-5. TRBV21-1 constitutes a pseudogene. The CDR3 has 11 amino acids. CDR3 in amino acids: CATTEPQPQHF. The CDR3 bases are TGTGCCACTACTGAGCCCCAGCCCCAGCATTTT.

This clone was detected once. The V and J genes are TRBV5-6 and TRBJ1-2; TRBD1 agrees at 8 bases. J was trimmed by 8 bases and V by 4 bases; bases with no gene match: 7. Germline values: CDR1 SGHDT, CDR2 YYEEEE. There are 13 residues in the CDR3. CDR3 sequence: CASSRTGNEGYTF. The CDR3 DNA is TGTGCCAGCAGCCGGACAGGGAACGAAGGCTACACCTTC.

CDR3 in amino acids: CASSPTTGTGELFF. DNA for the CDR3: TGTGCCAGCAGCCCTACTACAGGCACCGGGGAGCTGTTTTTT. The chain links TRBV2 to TRBJ2-2, with TRBD1 as a possible D gene (5 bases). Germline values: CDR1 SNHLY, CDR2 FYNNEI. The CDR3 runs 14 residues. V dropped 6 bases and J dropped 4 bases, with 12 bases sitting between them. Drawing the rest from reference TRBV2 and TRBJ2-2, the complete variable domain is EPEVTQTPSHQVTQMGQEVILRCVPISNHLYFYWYRQILGQKVEFLVSFYNNEISEKSEIFDDQFSVERPDGSNFTLKIRSTKLEDSAMYFCASSPTTGTGELFFGEGSRLTVL.

This clone has more than one count but fewer than ten. The genes are TRBV11-2 and TRBJ2-4; 8 bases map to TRBD2. This CDR3 region has 14 residues. Germline CDR1 is SGHAT and CDR2 is FQNNGV. The V gene end was trimmed by 3 bases and the J gene end by 10 bases; junction bases not matched to a gene: 8. The CDR3 reads CASSLSGRGGIQYF. The CDR3, as DNA: TGTGCCAGCAGCTTGAGCGGGAGAGGAGGGATTCAGTACTTC.

The CDR3: CASLLAEENTEAFF. CDR3 nucleotides: TGTGCCAGCCTGCTCGCCGAGGAGAACACTGAAGCTTTCTTT. This chain links TRBV2 with TRBJ1-1; D is uncertain. The CDR3 has 14 residues. Germline V gene data show CDR1 as SNHLY and CDR2 as FYNNEI. V lost 8 bases and J 1 base, leaving 14 bases between the germline ends.

Here the CDR3 reads CASSAGSYSTGGSPDTQYF. CDR3 DNA: TGCGCCAGCAGCGCTGGGTCTTATTCCACAGGGGGCTCCCCAGATACGCAGTATTTT. The chain couples TRBV5-1 to TRBJ2-3; 9 nucleotides align to TRBD1. The CDR3 runs to 19 residues. CDR1 SGHRS and CDR2 YFSETQ come from the germline V gene. The J segment lost 4 bases and the V segment lost 4 bases, leaving 19 bases of the junction unmatched. The variable domain in full, with the rest retrieved from reference TRBV5-1 and TRBJ2-3, is KAGVTQTPRYLIKTRGQQVTLSCSPISGHRSVSWYQQTPGQGLQFLFEYFSETQRNKGNFPGRFSGRQFSNSRSEMNVSTLELGDSALYLCASSAGSYSTGGSPDTQYFGPGTRLTVL.

The rearrangement links TRBV5-1 to TRBJ2-1; TRBD2 matches at 7 bases. Trimming took 0 bases from V and 7 from J; bases not matched to a gene: 7. The CDR3 spans 15 residues. Germline CDR1 is SGHRS and CDR2 is YFSETQ. The CDR3 DNA sequence: TGCGCCAGCAGCTTGGGTAGCGGGCCCTTGAATGAGCAGTTCTTC. It is translated as CASSLGSGPLNEQFF.

The J gene is TRBJ2-2, the V gene TRBV5-1; the match to TRBD2 covers 7 bases. The CDR3 runs 16 residues. J was trimmed by 8 bases and V by 6 bases; bases with no gene match: 16. Germline assignment: CDR1 SGHRS and CDR2 YFSETQ. The DNA for the CDR3 is TGCGCCAGCAAGGGAGGAGCGGGACCTCAGGGAGGGGAGCTGTTTTTT. This encodes CASKGGAGPQGGELFF. The full variable domain, with the rest looked up from reference TRBV5-1 and TRBJ2-2, is KAGVTQTPRYLIKTRGQQVTLSCSPISGHRSVSWYQQTPGQGLQFLFEYFSETQRNKGNFPGRFSGRQFSNSRSEMNVSTLELGDSALYLCASKGGAGPQGGELFFGEGSRLTVL.

This clone was recorded only once. This chain connects TRBV11-3 to TRBJ2-2, with a possible D match to TRBD2 (5 bases). V lost 0 bases and J lost 4, with 9 bases in between. The CDR3 runs 15 residues. Germline-derived CDR1 and CDR2 are SGHNT and YENEEA. CDR3 DNA: TGTGCCAGCAGCTTAGATCCTAGCAGCACCGGGGAGCTGTTTTTT. Amino acid sequence: CASSLDPSSTGELFF.

Turning to this clone: One end of the junction is discordant with germline, which a read error may explain. J is TRBJ2-6 and V is TRBV7-9; a possible D gene is TRBD1 (5 bases). This CDR3 has 16 residues. The germline V gene has CDR1 SEHNR and CDR2 FQNEAQ (reference sequence). This chain's CDR3 is CSSSLSQGAGANVLTF. The DNA of the CDR3 is TGTTCCAGCAGCTTAAGCCAGGGCGCTGGGGCCAACGTCCTGACTTTC.

This clone was picked up one time. V usage is TRBV9 and J usage is TRBJ2-1, with 12 bases matching TRBD2. Trimming took 0 bases from V and 8 from J; bases not matched to a gene: 9. Germline V gene lookup returns CDR1 SGDLS and CDR2 YYNGEE. This CDR3 has 17 residues. The CDR3, as DNA: TGTGCCAGCAGCGTAGGGGCTAGCGGGAGGGCCGGCGATGAGCAGTTCTTC. The encoded protein is CASSVGASGRAGDEQFF.

This rearrangement joins TRBV5-1 to TRBJ2-1, with TRBD2 identical over 11 bases. The CDR3 is 16 residues long. V lost 3 bases to trimming and J lost 5 bases; unmatched junction nucleotides: 7. Germline V gives CDR1 SGHRS, CDR2 YFSETQ. The CDR3 sequence is CASSSQLAGANNEQFF. The DNA for the CDR3 is TGCGCCAGCAGCTCCCAACTAGCGGGAGCCAACAATGAGCAGTTCTTC.

The chain combines TRBV15 with TRBJ1-3; possible D gene TRBD1, 6 bases. V was pared by 4 bases and J by 0 bases, with 25 bases between. Germline V CDR1 and CDR2: LNHNV, YYDKDF (reference sequence). CDR3 size: 20 residues. CDR3 amino acids: CATSKGGVPGQGYSGNTIYF. The CDR3 nucleotides are TGTGCCACCAGCAAGGGGGGGGTCCCGGGACAAGGTTACTCTGGAAACACCATATATTTT. Together with reference TRBV15 and TRBJ1-3, the CDR3 gives the full variable domain: DAMVIQNPRYQVTQFGKPVTLSCSQTLNHNVMYWYQQKSSQAPKLLFHYYDKDFNNEADTPDNFQSRRPNTSFCFLDIRSPGLGDTAMYLCATSKGGVPGQGYSGNTIYFGEGSWLTVV.

This chain uses TRBV28 with TRBJ1-2, with 12 bases matching TRBD1. There are 14 residues in the CDR3. The J segment lost 7 bases and the V segment lost 7 bases, leaving 7 bases of the junction unmatched. Germline V gene sequence: CDR1 MDHEN, CDR2 SYDVKM. The CDR3 protein is CASNSGQGAGGYTF. Here the CDR3 DNA reads TGTGCCAGCAATTCGGGACAGGGGGCCGGTGGCTACACCTTC.

This clone was recorded once. At the DNA level, this CDR3 is encoded by other sequences in the same sample as well. The J gene is TRBJ2-5, the V gene TRBV20-1; a possible D gene is TRBD2 (6 bases). The CDR3 covers 11 residues. Trimming took off 3 bases at V and 4 bases at J, with 6 bases between the two ends. Germline V gives CDR1 DFQATT, CDR2 SNEGSKA (reference sequence). The CDR3 loop is CSARGGETQYF. CDR3 DNA sequence: TGCAGTGCTAGGGGGGGAGAGACCCAGTACTTC.

The V call is TRBV7-9, the J call TRBJ2-1, with 10 positions matching TRBD2. Germline CDR1 reads SEHNR; CDR2 reads FQNEAQ (reference sequence). Germline trimming cut 4 bases from V and 7 bases from J; bases unmatched to any gene: 13. The CDR3 is 17 residues long. The CDR3 DNA sequence: TGTGCCAGCAGCTCCCCCCCTAGCGGGAGATTGTTGAATGAGCAGTTCTTC. This codes for CASSSPPSGRLLNEQFF.

This clone was seen more than once but under ten times. The CDR3 DNA sequence: TGTGCCAGCAGTCTAGAGGGCCTGGGAACTGAAGCTTTCTTT. As protein: CASSLEGLGTEAFF. This sequence joins TRBV6-5 and TRBJ1-1; D unresolved. V was pared by 5 bases and J by 5 bases, with 15 bases between. Germline V lookup: CDR1 MNHEY, CDR2 SVGAGI. The CDR3 spans 14 residues.

The sample holds one count of this clone. Here the CDR3 DNA reads TGTGCCAGCAGTCATGCTGGGACAGTCCAAGAGCAGTACTTC. This gives the protein CASSHAGTVQEQYF. V is TRBV19 and J is TRBJ2-7; TRBD1 agrees at 7 bases. V was pared by 9 bases and J by 7 bases, with 15 bases of the junction left unmatched. From germline, CDR1 is LNHDA and CDR2 SQIVND (reference sequence). The CDR3 has 14 residues.

V gene TRBV5-1 combines with J gene TRBJ2-6; no clear D gene. The V end lost 5 bases, the J end lost 2 bases, and 11 bases lay between the germline ends. The CDR3 totals 15 residues. Germline values: CDR1 SGHRS, CDR2 YFSETQ. DNA of the CDR3: TGCGCCAGCAGAAATCACATCACTGGGGCCAACGTCCTGACTTTC. Translation gives CASRNHITGANVLTF.